The present T cell receptor beta chain was sequenced within a study of lymphopenia after photon versus proton radiotherapy. Points from the study as a whole: Photon-treated patients lost naive T cells and TCR diversity; proton-treated stayed stable. A bigger post-nadir fall in TCR diversity correlated inversely with survival time in deceased patients. Oligoclonal CD8+ Temra expansion after nadir drove photon patients' diversity drop. Better survival with proton therapy was suggested as possible, not demonstrated.

Germline CDR1 reads SGHAT; CDR2 reads FQNNGV. The CDR3 runs to 16 residues. V lost 3 bases to trimming and J lost 3 bases, with 17 bases between them. This clone was recorded a few times. What it binds is unknown. The assay was immunoSEQ multiplex PCR, and TCRdb's table has in-frame clones only and misses some. The sample records almost 30,000 clones, more than 75% being singletons. The chain links TRBV11-2 to TRBJ1-2, with D maybe TRBD1 (6 bases). Sequencing used peripheral blood, obtained from a patient treated with proton-based radiotherapy. The sequence was obtained from a woman aged 60 to 75 with cholangiocarcinoma. Some clones in this sample may be carry-over from other donors' samples. CDR3 sequence (DNA): TGTGCCAGCAGCTTGATGGGGGCCGGTGTGGACTATGGCTACACCTTC. Its protein is CASSLMGAGVDYGYTF.